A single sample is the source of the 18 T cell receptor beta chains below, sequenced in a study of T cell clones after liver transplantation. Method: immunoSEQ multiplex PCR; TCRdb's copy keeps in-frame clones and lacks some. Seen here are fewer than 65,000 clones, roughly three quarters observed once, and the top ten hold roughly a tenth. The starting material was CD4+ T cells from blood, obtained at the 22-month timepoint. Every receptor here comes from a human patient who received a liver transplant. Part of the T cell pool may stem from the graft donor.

The CDR3 sequence: CASSLLGPSRDTQYF. CDR3 nucleotides: TGTGCCAGCAGTTTATTAGGACCTTCTAGGGATACGCAGTATTTT. This chain connects TRBV27 to TRBJ2-3; no firm D call. With 1 base removed from V and 6 bases from J, the gap between germline ends came to 14 bases. This CDR3 has 15 amino acids. Germline V gene lookup returns CDR1 MNHEY and CDR2 SMNVEV (reference sequence).

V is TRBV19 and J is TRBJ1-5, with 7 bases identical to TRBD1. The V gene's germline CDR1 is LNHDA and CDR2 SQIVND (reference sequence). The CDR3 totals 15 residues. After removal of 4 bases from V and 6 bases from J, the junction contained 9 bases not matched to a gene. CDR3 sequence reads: CASSTGTDLGQPQHF. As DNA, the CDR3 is TGTGCCAGTAGTACCGGGACAGACTTGGGTCAGCCCCAGCATTTT.

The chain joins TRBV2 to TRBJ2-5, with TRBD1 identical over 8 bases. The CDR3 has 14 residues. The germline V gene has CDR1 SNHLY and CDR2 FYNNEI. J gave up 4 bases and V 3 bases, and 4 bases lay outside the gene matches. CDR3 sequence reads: CASSDRGLRETQYF. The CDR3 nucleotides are TGTGCCAGCAGTGACAGGGGGCTACGAGAGACCCAGTACTTC.

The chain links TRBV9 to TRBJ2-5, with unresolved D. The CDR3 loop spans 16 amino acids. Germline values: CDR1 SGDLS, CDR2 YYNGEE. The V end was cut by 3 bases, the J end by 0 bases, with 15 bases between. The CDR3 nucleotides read TGTGCCAGCAGCGCGCCGACCAGCAAAGACCAAGAGACCCAGTACTTC. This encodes CASSAPTSKDQETQYF.

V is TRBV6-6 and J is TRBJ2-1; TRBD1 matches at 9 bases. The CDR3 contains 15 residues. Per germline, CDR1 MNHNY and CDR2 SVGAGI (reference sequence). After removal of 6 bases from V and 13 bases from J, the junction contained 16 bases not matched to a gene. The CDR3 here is CASRPTTGGATGQFF. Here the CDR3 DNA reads TGTGCCAGCAGACCCACCACAGGGGGCGCGACGGGACAGTTCTTC.

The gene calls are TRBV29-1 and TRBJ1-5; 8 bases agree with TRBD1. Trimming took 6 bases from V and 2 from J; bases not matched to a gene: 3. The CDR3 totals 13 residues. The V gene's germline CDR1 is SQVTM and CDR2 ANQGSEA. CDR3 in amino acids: CSVAGGRNQPQHF. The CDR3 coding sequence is TGCAGCGTCGCAGGGGGCCGCAATCAGCCCCAGCATTTT.

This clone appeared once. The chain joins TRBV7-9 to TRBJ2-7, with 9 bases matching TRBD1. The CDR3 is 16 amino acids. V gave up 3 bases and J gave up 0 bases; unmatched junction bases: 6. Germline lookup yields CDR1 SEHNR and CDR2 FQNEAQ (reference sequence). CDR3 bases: TGTGCCAGCAGCTTCCGGACAGGGGAAAGCTCCTACGAGCAGTACTTC. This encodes CASSFRTGESSYEQYF.

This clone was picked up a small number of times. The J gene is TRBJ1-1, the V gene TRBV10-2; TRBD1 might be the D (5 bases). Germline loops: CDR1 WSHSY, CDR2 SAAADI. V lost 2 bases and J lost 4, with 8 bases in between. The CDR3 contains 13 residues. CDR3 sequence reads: CASSEQGGTEAFF. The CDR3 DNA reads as TGCGCCAGCAGTGAGCAGGGAGGCACTGAAGCTTTCTTT.

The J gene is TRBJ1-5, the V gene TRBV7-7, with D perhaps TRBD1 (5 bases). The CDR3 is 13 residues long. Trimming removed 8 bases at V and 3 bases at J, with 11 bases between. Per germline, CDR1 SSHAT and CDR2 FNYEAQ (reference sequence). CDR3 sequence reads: CASCEGPNQPQHF. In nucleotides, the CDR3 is TGTGCCAGCTGCGAGGGGCCCAATCAGCCCCAGCATTTT.

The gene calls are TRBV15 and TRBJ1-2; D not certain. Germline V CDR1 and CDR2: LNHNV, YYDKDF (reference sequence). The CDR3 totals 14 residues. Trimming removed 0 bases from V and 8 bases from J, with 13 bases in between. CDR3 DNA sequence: TGTGCCACCAGCAGAGATCCCGGGAGGGAAGGCTACACCTTC. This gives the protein CATSRDPGREGYTF.

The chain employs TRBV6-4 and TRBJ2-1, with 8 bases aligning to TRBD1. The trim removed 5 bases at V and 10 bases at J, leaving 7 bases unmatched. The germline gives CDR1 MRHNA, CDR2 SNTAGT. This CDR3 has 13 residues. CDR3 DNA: TGTGCCAGCAGTCAAGACAGGGGCAACGAGCAGTTCTTC. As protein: CASSQDRGNEQFF.

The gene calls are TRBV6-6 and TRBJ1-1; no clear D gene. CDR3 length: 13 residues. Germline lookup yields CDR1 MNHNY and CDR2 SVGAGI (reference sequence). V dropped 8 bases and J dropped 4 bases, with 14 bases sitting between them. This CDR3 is CASGEGRFTEAFF. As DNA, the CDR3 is TGTGCCAGCGGAGAAGGACGGTTCACTGAAGCTTTCTTT.

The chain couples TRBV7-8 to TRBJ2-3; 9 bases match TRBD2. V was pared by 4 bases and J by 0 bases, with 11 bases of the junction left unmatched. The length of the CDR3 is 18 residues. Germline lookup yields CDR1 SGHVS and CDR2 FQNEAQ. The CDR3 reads CASSSPETSGTSTDTQYF. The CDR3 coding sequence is TGTGCCAGCAGCTCCCCGGAGACTAGCGGTACTAGCACAGATACGCAGTATTTT.

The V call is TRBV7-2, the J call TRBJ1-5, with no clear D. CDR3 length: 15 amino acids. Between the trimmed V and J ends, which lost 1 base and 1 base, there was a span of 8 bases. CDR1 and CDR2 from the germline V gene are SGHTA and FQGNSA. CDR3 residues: CASSLDTGSNQPQHF. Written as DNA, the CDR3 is TGTGCCAGCAGCTTAGATACGGGCAGCAATCAGCCCCAGCATTTT.

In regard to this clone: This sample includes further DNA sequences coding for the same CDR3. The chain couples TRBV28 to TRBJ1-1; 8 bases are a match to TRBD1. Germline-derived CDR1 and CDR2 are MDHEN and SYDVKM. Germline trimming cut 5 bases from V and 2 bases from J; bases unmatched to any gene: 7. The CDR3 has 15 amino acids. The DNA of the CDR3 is TGTGCCAGCAGTGCGGACAGGGAGGAAAACACTGAAGCTTTCTTT. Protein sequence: CASSADREENTEAFF.

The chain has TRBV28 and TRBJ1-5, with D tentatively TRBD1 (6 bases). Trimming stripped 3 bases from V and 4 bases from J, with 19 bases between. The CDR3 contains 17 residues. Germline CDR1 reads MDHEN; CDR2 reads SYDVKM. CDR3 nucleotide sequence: TGTGCCAGCAGTTTCCCAGGGGTGCCGAGGAGTAATCAGCCCCAGCATTTT. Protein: CASSFPGVPRSNQPQHF.

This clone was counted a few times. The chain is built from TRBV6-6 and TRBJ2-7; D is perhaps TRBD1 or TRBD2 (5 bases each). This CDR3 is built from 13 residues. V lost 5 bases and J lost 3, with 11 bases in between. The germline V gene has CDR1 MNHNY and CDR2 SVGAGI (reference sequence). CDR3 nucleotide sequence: TGTGCCAGCAGTACCGGGGACGTCTACGAGCAGTACTTC. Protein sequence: CASSTGDVYEQYF.

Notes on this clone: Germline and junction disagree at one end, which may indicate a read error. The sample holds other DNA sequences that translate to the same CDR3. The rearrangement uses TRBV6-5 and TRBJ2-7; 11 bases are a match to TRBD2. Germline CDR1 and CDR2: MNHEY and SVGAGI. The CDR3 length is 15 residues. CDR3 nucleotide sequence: TGTGCTAGCAGACGACCGGGACTAGCGGCCAACGAGCAGTACTTC. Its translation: CASRRPGLAANEQYF.